The entry that follows covers one TCR beta chain sequence. What this receptor recognizes is not known. Base qualities are not at hand, and no much larger clone is one base apart. The CDR3 runs 16 amino acids, cysteine and phenylalanine included. CDR3 DNA only is kept here, 48 bases in frame from base 1. Trimming takes 2 bases from V and 4 bases from J, and the germline ends sit 16 bases apart. The germline V gene supplies CDR1 LGHNA and CDR2 YNFKEQ. The data stem from a study of blood T cell repertoires in COVID-19 (dated by TCRdb to between 2020 and 2021). Regarding the study in general: The collaborator samples originated in the United States, Italy and Spain and spanned the acute and convalescent phases of COVID-19. Where available, HLA class I and class II types were taken from metadata supplied by the sample provider and were not determined by assay-based typing. A de-identified subject ID, COVID-19 status, age in years and sex were almost always included in the sample metadata. The dataset comprised deeply sampled blood TCRbeta repertoires from subjects exposed to, actively infected with, or recovered from COVID-19. The material from the prospective study consisted of cDNA or gDNA derived from T cells, B-cell-depleted T cells, or PBMCs. The samples were drawn from the first 160 participants of the ongoing ImmuneRACE study and from 1,254 subjects provided by 6 global collaborators. The repertoires were made available in a free public database intended to serve as a resource for research on the immune response to SARS-CoV-2.

Summary of the overall study and its limitations: How much clinical and demographic metadata was included differed by source and by participant, and the metadata was provided uncurated.

The immunoSEQ Assay, a bias-controlled multiplex PCR, was used to amplify TCRbeta CDR3 regions from genomic DNA. The study's processing was this. The number of nucleated cells in each sample was estimated by amplification of reference gene primers within the assay. To quantify the absolute abundance of each unique TCRbeta CDR3 rearrangement, sequence reads were collapsed and filtered. For each sample, productive Simpson clonality was calculated as the square root of Simpson's diversity index across productive rearrangements. TCRdb obtained this table from immuneACCESS and retained in-frame rearrangements with V and J assigned. These tables miss some clones; where compared with another copy, unresolved V genes account for less than half of the shortfall, and the remainder is unexplained. The DNA gave D and trimming, while V, J and clone size come from that table. The sample table records about 59,000 clones; more than 60% of these occur just once. About 8.9% of the sample rests with the top ten.

Whole blood was collected in K2EDTA tubes by collaborating institutions according to the institutions' own protocols. For TCRbeta analysis, collaborator samples were shipped as frozen whole blood, as isolated PBMCs, or as DNA extracted from either sample type. Sequencing was carried out using peripheral blood. The chain uses TRBV4-2 and TRBJ2-3; TRBD2 could be the D gene, as 6 bases match. The receptor's source is a human donor in a cohort sampled during active COVID-19. Here is the DNA: TGTGCCAGCAGCCAATTATTGCGGGACGGCCCAGATACGCAGTATTTT. The resulting protein is CASSQLLRDGPDTQYF.